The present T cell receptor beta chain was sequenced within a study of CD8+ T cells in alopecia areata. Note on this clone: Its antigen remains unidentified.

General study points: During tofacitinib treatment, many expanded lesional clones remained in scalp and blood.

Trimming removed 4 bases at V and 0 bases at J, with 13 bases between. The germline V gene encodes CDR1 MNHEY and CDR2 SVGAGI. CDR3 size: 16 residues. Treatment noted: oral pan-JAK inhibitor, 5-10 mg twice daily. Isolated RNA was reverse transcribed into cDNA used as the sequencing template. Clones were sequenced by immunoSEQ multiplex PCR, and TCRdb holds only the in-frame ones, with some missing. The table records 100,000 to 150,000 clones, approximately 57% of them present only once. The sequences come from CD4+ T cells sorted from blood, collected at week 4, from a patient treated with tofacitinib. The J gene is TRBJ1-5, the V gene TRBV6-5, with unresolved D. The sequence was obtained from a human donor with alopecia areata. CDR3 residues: CASSSRRTDSNQPQHF. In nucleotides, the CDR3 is TGTGCCAGCAGTTCCCGACGGACCGATAGCAATCAGCCCCAGCATTTT.